This record covers a single T cell receptor (beta chain). What it recognizes is unknown. Locally advanced or metastatic urothelial carcinoma was diagnosed in the patients. The CDR3 is 14 residues long. The germline V gene encodes CDR1 MGHRA and CDR2 YSYEKL. V was pared by 1 base and J by 7 bases, with 2 bases of the junction left unmatched. The record originates from a study of PD-L1 blockade in urothelial cancer. In the study overall: About 90% of the roughly 29 patients were men who had bladder-origin urothelial cancer. Investigators checked blood 3 weeks (second dose) and 6 weeks after treatment start. Study-wide points: Lower pretreatment blood TCR clonality, under the median, predicted better survival, researchers reported.

Using immunoSEQ multiplex PCR, the repertoire was profiled, and TCRdb retains in-frame clones only, with some absent. This sample has under 40,000 clones, with more than 75% found just once. Specimen: PBMCs, collected around atezolizumab (anti-PD-L1) treatment. The chain recombines TRBV4-1 with TRBJ2-2, with 8 bases fitting TRBD2. The TCR was taken from a man aged 45 to 65 with urothelial cancer. DNA for the CDR3: TGCGCCAGCAGCCAAGCACTAGCGGTCGGGGAGCTGTTTTTT. Translation: CASSQALAVGELFF.